Listed below are T cell receptor beta chains from one sample, sequenced in a study of cytomegalovirus exposure and HLA in healthy donors. Profiling relied on immunoSEQ multiplex PCR, and the TCRdb table lists in-frame clones only, not all of them. The sample yields about 170,000 clones, 75% to 90% seen once. The sample comprised PBMCs. The receptors derive from a woman aged 18-35 years in good health and CMV-seronegative. Each CDR3 is given with its conserved first and last residue. Fields, in order: CDR3 protein, CDR3 DNA, V gene, J gene, clone size, D gene. The D gene is left open where the match is weak. Part of the rows lack a size; the others show once, few, many or a class for expanded clones.

CDR3 protein: CASSQTQLQGLYGYTF
CDR3 DNA: TGTGCCAGCAGCCAGACCCAACTGCAGGGGTTATACGGCTACACCTTC
V gene: TRBV11-2
J gene: TRBJ1-2
clone size: few
D gene: .

CDR3 protein: CASSLLLVSSTDTQYF
CDR3 DNA: TGTGCCAGCAGCTTGCTACTGGTCTCTAGCACAGATACGCAGTATTTT
V gene: TRBV5-6
J gene: TRBJ2-3
clone size: .
D gene: .

CDR3 protein: CASSPKGTRGNQYEQYF
CDR3 DNA: TGCGCCAGCAGCCCGAAGGGGACAAGAGGGAATCAATACGAGCAGTACTTC
V gene: TRBV5-1
J gene: TRBJ2-7
clone size: few
D gene: .

CDR3 protein: CASSERGLAGKNEQFF
CDR3 DNA: TGTGCCAGCTCAGAAAGGGGACTGGCGGGGAAAAATGAGCAGTTCTTC
V gene: TRBV18
J gene: TRBJ2-1
clone size: .
D gene: .

CDR3 protein: CASSPQGGEAFF
CDR3 DNA: TGTGCCAGCAGCCCCCAAGGAGGAGAAGCTTTCTTT
V gene: TRBV11-3
J gene: TRBJ1-1
clone size: .
D gene: .

CDR3 protein: CASSLRRVGDTEAFF
CDR3 DNA: TGTGCCAGCAGCTTAAGGCGCGTCGGGGACACTGAAGCTTTCTTT
V gene: TRBV13
J gene: TRBJ1-1
clone size: once
D gene: .

CDR3 protein: CASSIGWGVGSGNQPQHF
CDR3 DNA: TGTGCCAGTAGTATCGGTTGGGGTGTAGGGAGTGGCAATCAGCCCCAGCATTTT
V gene: TRBV19
J gene: TRBJ1-5
clone size: .
D gene: .

CDR3 protein: CASSPQGAYGYGYTF
CDR3 DNA: TGTGCCAGCTCACCGCAGGGGGCTTACGGCTATGGCTACACCTTC
V gene: TRBV18
J gene: TRBJ1-2
clone size: .
D gene: TRBD1

CDR3 protein: CASSPPQGAGEKLFF
CDR3 DNA: TGTGCCAGCTCACCACCGCAGGGGGCAGGTGAAAAACTGTTTTTT
V gene: TRBV18
J gene: TRBJ1-4
clone size: once
D gene: TRBD1

CDR3 protein: CASSLQGWGTEAFF
CDR3 DNA: TGTGCCAGCAGCCTGCAGGGGTGGGGCACTGAAGCTTTCTTT
V gene: TRBV7-9
J gene: TRBJ1-1
clone size: .
D gene: .

CDR3 protein: CAIRGGGNTEAFF
CDR3 DNA: TGCGCCATCCGAGGGGGGGGGAACACTGAAGCTTTCTTT
V gene: TRBV12-5
J gene: TRBJ1-1
clone size: .
D gene: .

CDR3 protein: CASSVGFEGAGGDTQYF
CDR3 DNA: TGTGCCAGCAGCGTAGGGTTTGAGGGAGCGGGCGGAGATACGCAGTATTTT
V gene: TRBV9
J gene: TRBJ2-3
clone size: .
D gene: .

CDR3 protein: CASSFTRMSTDTQYF
CDR3 DNA: TGTGCCAGCAGCTTTACTAGGATGTCAACAGATACGCAGTATTTT
V gene: TRBV7-2
J gene: TRBJ2-3
clone size: .
D gene: .

CDR3 protein: CASSQDGLAGGGGQETQYF
CDR3 DNA: TGCGCCAGCAGCCAAGATGGGCTAGCGGGGGGCGGGGGTCAAGAGACCCAGTACTTC
V gene: TRBV4-1
J gene: TRBJ2-5
clone size: .
D gene: TRBD2

CDR3 protein: CAISGDLAGVQETQYF
CDR3 DNA: TGTGCCATCAGTGGGGATCTAGCGGGAGTTCAGGAGACCCAGTACTTC
V gene: TRBV10-3
J gene: TRBJ2-5
clone size: .
D gene: TRBD2

CDR3 protein: CASSPEVRDTIYF
CDR3 DNA: TGTGCCAGCTCACCAGAGGTTCGGGACACCATATATTTT
V gene: TRBV18
J gene: TRBJ1-3
clone size: few
D gene: .

CDR3 protein: CASSPRNSWAETQYF
CDR3 DNA: TGTGCCAGCTCACCACGTAACAGTTGGGCGGAGACCCAGTACTTC
V gene: TRBV18
J gene: TRBJ2-5
clone size: .
D gene: .

CDR3 protein: CASSLSPFRGPSGANVLTF
CDR3 DNA: TGTGCCAGCAGTTTATCGCCCTTCCGCGGGCCTTCTGGGGCCAACGTCCTGACTTTC
V gene: TRBV27
J gene: TRBJ2-6
clone size: .
D gene: .

CDR3 protein: CASTVDWTGGTF
CDR3 DNA: TGTGCCTCGACAGTCGATTGGACTGGAGGGACCTTC
V gene: TRBV30
J gene: TRBJ1-2
clone size: .
D gene: .

CDR3 protein: CSARSYEQYF
CDR3 DNA: TGCAGTGCTCGCTCCTACGAGCAGTACTTC
V gene: TRBV20-1
J gene: TRBJ2-7
clone size: few
D gene: .

CDR3 protein: CASSPQGDEQFF
CDR3 DNA: TGCGCCAGCAGCCCCCAGGGGGATGAGCAGTTCTTC
V gene: TRBV4-3
J gene: TRBJ2-1
clone size: .
D gene: TRBD1

CDR3 protein: CASSPDRRTATNEKLFF
CDR3 DNA: TGCGCCAGCAGCCCGGACAGGAGAACCGCAACTAATGAAAAACTGTTTTTT
V gene: TRBV5-1
J gene: TRBJ1-4
clone size: .
D gene: TRBD1

CDR3 protein: CASSLSGAGKDGYTF
CDR3 DNA: TGTGCCAGCAGCCTAAGCGGGGCGGGGAAGGATGGCTACACCTTC
V gene: TRBV7-3
J gene: TRBJ1-2
clone size: .
D gene: .

CDR3 protein: CASSLDGVGEQYF
CDR3 DNA: TGTGCCAGCAGCTTGGACGGGGTTGGGGAGCAGTACTTC
V gene: TRBV5-6
J gene: TRBJ2-7
clone size: .
D gene: .

CDR3 protein: CSVASNTEAFF
CDR3 DNA: TGCAGCGTTGCTAGTAACACTGAAGCTTTCTTT
V gene: TRBV29-1
J gene: TRBJ1-1
clone size: .
D gene: .

CDR3 protein: CASSLTSGGTYEQYF
CDR3 DNA: TGTGCCAGCAGTCTAACTAGCGGGGGTACCTACGAGCAGTACTTC
V gene: TRBV6-5
J gene: TRBJ2-7
clone size: .
D gene: TRBD2

CDR3 protein: CSVPHSNRKNYGYTF
CDR3 DNA: TGCAGCGTGCCGCACTCCAACAGGAAAAACTATGGCTACACCTTC
V gene: TRBV29-1
J gene: TRBJ1-2
clone size: .
D gene: .

CDR3 protein: CASSHPQRGDTQYF
CDR3 DNA: TGCGCCAGCAGCCACCCTCAGAGGGGGGATACGCAGTATTTT
V gene: TRBV4-1
J gene: TRBJ2-3
clone size: .
D gene: .

CDR3 protein: CASSRSRSYNEQFF
CDR3 DNA: TGTGCCAGCTCGCGGTCACGCTCCTACAATGAGCAGTTCTTC
V gene: TRBV18
J gene: TRBJ2-1
clone size: .
D gene: .

CDR3 protein: CASSLGHLAGGTYEQYF
CDR3 DNA: TGTGCCAGCAGTTTGGGGCACCTAGCGGGAGGTACCTACGAGCAGTACTTC
V gene: TRBV27
J gene: TRBJ2-7
clone size: .
D gene: TRBD2

CDR3 protein: CASSQDRLAGQFF
CDR3 DNA: TGCGCCAGCAGCCAAGATAGACTAGCGGGGCAGTTCTTC
V gene: TRBV4-3
J gene: TRBJ2-1
clone size: .
D gene: TRBD2

CDR3 protein: CASSQDRTGYYGYTF
CDR3 DNA: TGTGCCAGCAGCCAAGACCGGACAGGATACTATGGCTACACCTTC
V gene: TRBV14
J gene: TRBJ1-2
clone size: few
D gene: TRBD1

CDR3 protein: CASSVGGSYEQYF
CDR3 DNA: TGTGCCAGCAGTGTGGGCGGGTCCTACGAGCAGTACTTC
V gene: TRBV2
J gene: TRBJ2-7
clone size: .
D gene: .

CDR3 protein: CASSAGTGGLANYGYTF
CDR3 DNA: TGTGCCAGCAGCGCAGGGACAGGGGGCCTAGCTAACTATGGCTACACCTTC
V gene: TRBV9
J gene: TRBJ1-2
clone size: .
D gene: TRBD1

CDR3 protein: CASSPRGFGNEQFF
CDR3 DNA: TGTGCCAGCAGCCCCCGCGGATTCGGCAATGAGCAGTTCTTC
V gene: TRBV11-3
J gene: TRBJ2-1
clone size: once
D gene: .

CDR3 protein: CATSSDRSYEQYF
CDR3 DNA: TGTGCCACCAGCTCTGACAGGTCCTACGAGCAGTACTTC
V gene: TRBV15
J gene: TRBJ2-7
clone size: .
D gene: .

CDR3 protein: CSVAKLPGTGELFF
CDR3 DNA: TGCAGCGTTGCAAAACTCCCCGGCACCGGGGAGCTGTTTTTT
V gene: TRBV29-1
J gene: TRBJ2-2
clone size: .
D gene: .

CDR3 protein: CASSLAVPSNSDEQFF
CDR3 DNA: TGCGCCAGCAGCTTGGCCGTCCCTAGCAATAGCGATGAGCAGTTCTTC
V gene: TRBV5-1
J gene: TRBJ2-1
clone size: once
D gene: .

CDR3 protein: CASSPPLAGGVGEQFF
CDR3 DNA: TGCGCCAGCAGCCCGCCGCTAGCGGGAGGGGTTGGGGAGCAGTTCTTC
V gene: TRBV4-3
J gene: TRBJ2-1
clone size: .
D gene: TRBD2

CDR3 protein: CASSLLGGARDTEAFF
CDR3 DNA: TGTGCCAGCAGTTTATTAGGGGGCGCGAGGGACACTGAAGCTTTCTTT
V gene: TRBV27
J gene: TRBJ1-1
clone size: .
D gene: TRBD1

CDR3 protein: CSAMTGDQPQHF
CDR3 DNA: TGCAGCGCTATGACAGGGGATCAGCCCCAGCATTTT
V gene: TRBV29-1
J gene: TRBJ1-5
clone size: .
D gene: TRBD1

CDR3 protein: CASSLGGPSGYTF
CDR3 DNA: TGTGCCAGCAGCCTGGGGGGGCCTAGTGGCTACACCTTC
V gene: TRBV5-6
J gene: TRBJ1-2
clone size: .
D gene: .